The entry below gives a single T cell receptor (beta chain) sequence along with its context. This specimen belongs to a study of blood T cell repertoires in COVID-19. In the study overall: Spain, Italy and the United States supplied samples that represented acute and convalescent COVID-19. Sources were T cells, B-cell-depleted T cells, or PBMCs; the material itself was cDNA or gDNA.

As handled by the study authors: Amplification with reference gene primers provided the estimates of nucleated cell counts. TCRdb's copy holds only in-frame clones and misses some; the assay was immunoSEQ multiplex PCR. The V and J calls and the clone size are those of that table, but D and trimming were determined from the DNA. This table has approximately 360,000 clones, approximately 88% appearing once. With 4 bases clipped from V and 9 bases from J, the junction kept 9 bases outside the gene matches. Germline CDR1 and CDR2: SQVTM and ANQGSEA. This CDR3 comprises 13 residues. The sample taken for sequencing was peripheral blood. The clonotype originates from a man in his forties with acute or convalescent COVID-19. The V and J genes are TRBV29-1 and TRBJ1-1, with 9 bases fitting TRBD1. The CDR3 spells CSVVPRQGDQAFF. For the CDR3, the DNA is TGCAGCGTTGTCCCCCGACAGGGGGATCAAGCTTTCTTT.